This T cell receptor beta chain derives from a study of blood T cell repertoires in COVID-19 (dated by TCRdb to 2018 to 2021). Some background on the complete study: Collaborator samples came from the United States, Italy and Spain and covered acute and convalescent phases of COVID-19. The prospective study material was composed of cDNA or gDNA derived from T cells, B-cell-depleted T cells, or PBMCs. Deeply sampled blood TCRbeta repertoires from subjects exposed to, actively infected with, or recovered from COVID-19 were included in the dataset. The repertoires were released in a freely available public database intended as a resource for research on the immune response to SARS-CoV-2. The samples were drawn from the first 160 participants of the ongoing ImmuneRACE study and from 1,254 subjects provided by 6 global collaborators. A de-identified subject ID, COVID-19 status, age in years and sex were almost always included in the sample metadata. Where HLA class I and class II types were available, the types were taken from metadata supplied by the sample provider, not from assay-based typing. General study outcomes and caveats: The quantity of clinical and demographic metadata differed by source and by participant and was supplied without curation.

For this clone: Which antigen it targets is not known. No base quality values were provided; no much bigger clone lies one nucleotide off.

TCRbeta CDR3 regions were amplified from genomic DNA by means of the immunoSEQ Assay, a bias-controlled multiplex PCR. The paper's data handling went like this. The number of nucleated cells in each sample was estimated by amplification of reference gene primers within the assay. Sequence reads were collapsed and filtered to measure the absolute abundance of every unique TCRbeta CDR3 rearrangement. For each sample, productive Simpson clonality was calculated as the square root of Simpson's diversity index over productive rearrangements. This immuneACCESS table, as held by TCRdb, lists in-frame sequences with V and J called but not all clones. Of the missing ones, under half trace to an unresolved V gene in checked studies; the others have no known cause. The V and J calls and clone size were taken over from that table, and D and trimming were inferred from the DNA. A total of about 120,000 clones appear in this sample, around 81% of them only once. The top ten constitute 17% of the sample.

V was cut back by 4 bases and J by 0 bases, leaving a gap of 7 bases between them. CDR3 length: 15 amino acids, cysteine to phenylalanine. Solely the CDR3 DNA is kept, with 45 bases framed from the first base. As encoded in the germline V gene (reference sequence), CDR1 is LNHDA while CDR2 is SQIVND. At one collaborating source in Seattle, patients were enrolled during active infection and were followed longitudinally through the course of disease. The collaborating institutions used their own protocols to collect whole blood in K2EDTA tubes. For TCRbeta analysis, collaborators shipped samples as frozen whole blood, isolated PBMCs, or DNA extracted from either of those sample types.

The TCR was taken from a man aged 25 to 45 with COVID-19, enrolled during active disease. The sequence is built from TRBV19 and TRBJ2-6, with the D segment identity uncertain. The sequencing sample was made of peripheral blood. The CDR3 protein sequence reads: CASSRTDSGANVLTF. The nucleotide sequence is given as TGTGCCAGTAGTAGAACAGACTCTGGGGCCAACGTCCTGACTTTC.